This T cell receptor beta chain was sequenced in a study of blood T cell repertoires in COVID-19. The germline V gene encodes CDR1 MNHEY and CDR2 SVGAGI. CDR3 size: 13 residues. V was pared by 8 bases and J by 2 bases, with 13 bases between. Original processing methods: Reference gene primers were amplified, and this amplification served to estimate nucleated cell counts. Sequencing used immunoSEQ multiplex PCR; TCRdb keeps in-frame clones, though not all of them. The V and J calls and clone size come from that table; D and trimming were worked out from the DNA. In the table there are about 92,000 clones, around 81% of which are singletons.

The source of this sequence is a man between 45 and 60 years old who had recovered from COVID-19. Material: peripheral blood. The V gene is TRBV6-5, the J gene TRBJ2-7; possibly TRBD2 for D (6 bases). CDR3 region: CASVSGLTYEQYF. CDR3 sequence (DNA): TGTGCCAGCGTATCGGGACTTACCTACGAGCAGTACTTC.